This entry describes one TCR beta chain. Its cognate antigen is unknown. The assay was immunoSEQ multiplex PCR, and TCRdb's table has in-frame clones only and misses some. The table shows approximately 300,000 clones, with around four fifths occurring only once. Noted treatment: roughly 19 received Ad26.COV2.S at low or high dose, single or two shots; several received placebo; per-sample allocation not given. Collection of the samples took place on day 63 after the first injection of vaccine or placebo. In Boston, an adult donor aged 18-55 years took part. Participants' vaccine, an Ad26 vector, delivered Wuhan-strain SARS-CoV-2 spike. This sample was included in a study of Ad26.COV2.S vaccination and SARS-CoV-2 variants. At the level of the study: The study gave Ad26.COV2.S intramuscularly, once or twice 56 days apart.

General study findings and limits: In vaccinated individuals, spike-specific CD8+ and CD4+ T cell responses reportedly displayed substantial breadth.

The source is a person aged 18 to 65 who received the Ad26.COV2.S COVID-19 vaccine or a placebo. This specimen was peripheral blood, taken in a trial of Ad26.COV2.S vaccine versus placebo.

CDR3 residues: CASSLPSEDTGELFF. The CDR3 DNA reads TGTGCCAGCAGCTTGCCTTCGGAGGACACCGGGGAGCTGTTTTTT. The chain uses TRBV5-4 and TRBJ2-2; a weak D match, TRBD2 (5 bases). Germline CDR1 reads SGHNT; CDR2 reads YYREEE (reference sequence). CDR3 length equals 15 residues. V was cut by 1 base and J by 3 bases, with 10 bases left in between.